These T cell receptor beta chains were read from a single sample in a study of blood T cell repertoires in COVID-19. Clones were sequenced by immunoSEQ multiplex PCR, and TCRdb holds only the in-frame ones, with some missing. The sample contains fewer than 130,000 clones, approximately 92% of which appear only once. The sequenced sample was peripheral blood. These receptor sequences come from a woman at least 80 years old with acute or convalescent COVID-19. Each CDR3 is given without its conserved first and last residue. D genes are given only for firm matches.

d_gene,v_gene,len,CDR3aa
TRBD1,TRBV11-1,13,ASMTRGQGYNEQF
NA,TRBV4-1,12,ASSQFGGSYEQY
NA,TRBV2,12,ASTSQGTNEKLF
TRBD1,TRBV7-9,16,ASSFETPGQPTPYEQY
TRBD1,TRBV5-4,11,ASSWDRSGEQY
TRBD1,TRBV3-1/TRBV3-2,11,ASSSQDRAQAF
NA,TRBV24-1,10,ATSDQAYGYT
TRBD1,TRBV24-1,16,ATSDLYSPGQSADTQY
NA,TRBV6-4,11,ASSNQDTGELF
TRBD2,TRBV5-1,13,ASSLGLAGVNEQF
NA,TRBV5-6,9,ASSFGEKLF
TRBD1,TRBV19,10,ASTRTGVGYT
NA,TRBV7-8,13,ASSLGGGVVRKLF
TRBD2,TRBV10-3,16,AISEVLSGGTNTGELF
TRBD1,TRBV18,12,ASSPALTGEGYT
NA,TRBV5-4,11,ASSLTSVETQY
NA,TRBV29-1,9,SGGDTYEQY
TRBD1,TRBV28,15,ASSRRTGGWMNTEAF
NA,TRBV6-5,11,ASSRGPPGEAF
NA,TRBV6-1,11,ASSENRQGPQH
TRBD1,TRBV10-3,11,AIKGQGDTEAF
NA,TRBV5-5,10,ASSPRGYEQY
TRBD2,TRBV5-4,14,ASSFRLAGSTDTQY
NA,TRBV12-3/TRBV12-4,10,ASSFGYNEQF
TRBD1,TRBV19,13,ASSTGTGGYQPQH
TRBD1,TRBV24-1,12,ATSDLRQGFTQY
TRBD1,TRBV19,13,ASSIRTGPNTEAF